This TCR beta chain was profiled in a study of OX40 agonist ivuxolimab in advanced cancers. General study results and limits: Low clonal expansion, among the lowest seen, marked partial responders at 0.1-3.0 mg/kg.

Germline CDR1 reads SGHAT; CDR2 reads FQNNGV. V trimming: 4 bases; J trimming: 8 bases; junction bases outside the gene matches: 12. This CDR3 has 16 amino acids. Regarding this clone: As yet, its antigen is unknown.

Only in-frame clones appear in the TCRdb table, and some are missing; sequencing was by immunoSEQ multiplex PCR. The table lists tens of thousands of clones, 85% to 95% of them singletons. This specimen was CD4+ or CD8+ T cells sorted from blood, taken in a trial of the OX40 agonist ivuxolimab. The clonotype comes from an adult with an advanced solid tumor such as melanoma, head and neck, liver or kidney cancer. The V gene is TRBV11-2, the J gene TRBJ2-4, with TRBD1 identical over 9 bases. CDR3 nucleotide sequence: TGTGCCAGCAGCTCAACTTTTACAGGGGGCACGGACATTCAGTACTTC. Translation gives CASSSTFTGGTDIQYF.